These 29 T cell receptor beta chains came from one sample sequenced in a study of cytomegalovirus exposure and HLA in healthy donors. Here immunoSEQ multiplex PCR was the method, and the copy in TCRdb shows in-frame clones only, minus some. The repertoire holds about 240,000 clones, about 86% seen once, with less than 1.5% in the top ten. Sequencing used PBMCs. These receptors originate from a young woman in good health and CMV-seropositive.

The chain combines TRBV2 with TRBJ1-2; 7 bases line up with TRBD1. The CDR3 covers 14 residues. V was clipped by 8 bases and J by 0 bases; unmatched bases: 6. Germline V CDR1 and CDR2: SNHLY, FYNNEI. DNA of the CDR3: TGTGCCAGCCTAGGGACAGCGGCTAACTATGGCTACACCTTC. It encodes CASLGTAANYGYTF.

The V call is TRBV6-1, the J call TRBJ2-1, with 7 bases lining up with TRBD1. Germline trimming cut 4 bases from V and 0 bases from J; bases unmatched to any gene: 6. CDR3 size: 16 residues. CDR1 and CDR2 from the germline V gene are MNHNS and SASEGT. The CDR3 coding sequence is TGTGCCAGCAGTGCCTGGGACAGTAGCTCCTACAATGAGCAGTTCTTC. Translation: CASSAWDSSSYNEQFF.

This clone was seen only once. This chain connects TRBV28 to TRBJ2-7, with 9 bases matching TRBD1. Germline CDR1 and CDR2: MDHEN and SYDVKM. J was trimmed by 2 bases and V by 2 bases; bases with no gene match: 1. CDR3 length: 14 amino acids. CDR3 sequence (DNA): TGTGCCAGCAGTTTAGGGACAGGGACCTACGAGCAGTACTTC. Its protein is CASSLGTGTYEQYF.

V and J are TRBV5-1 and TRBJ2-4, with no clear D. V lost 1 base and J lost 9, with 17 bases in between. From germline, CDR1 is SGHRS and CDR2 YFSETQ. The CDR3 covers 15 residues. CDR3: CASSLPEVQGGIQYF. CDR3 nucleotide sequence: TGCGCCAGCAGCTTGCCCGAAGTCCAAGGCGGCATTCAGTACTTC.

The rearrangement uses TRBV27 and TRBJ2-1, with D perhaps TRBD2 (5 bases). V was shortened by 5 bases and J by 5 bases, with 19 bases between the two germline ends. Germline V gene sequence: CDR1 MNHEY, CDR2 SMNVEV (reference sequence). The CDR3 consists of 16 residues. Here the CDR3 DNA reads TGTGCCAGCAGTCGTAGCGCCCCAAATCTAAACAATGAGCAGTTCTTC. It codes for CASSRSAPNLNNEQFF.

The chain employs TRBV7-6 and TRBJ2-1, with TRBD2 identical over 11 bases. V lost 5 bases, J lost 3 bases, and 9 bases stayed unmatched. CDR1 and CDR2 from the germline V gene are SGHVS and FNYEAQ. This CDR3 region has 17 residues. CDR3 nucleotide sequence: TGTGCCAGCAGCCTAATAACTAGCGGGAGTTACTACAATGAGCAGTTCTTC. It is translated as CASSLITSGSYYNEQFF.

This chain links TRBV28 with TRBJ2-7; no clear D. The V end was cut by 2 bases, the J end by 0 bases, with 5 bases between. The V gene's germline CDR1 is MDHEN and CDR2 SYDVKM. The length of the CDR3 is 13 residues. For the CDR3, the DNA is TGTGCCAGCAGTTTAAACTTCTCCTACGAGCAGTACTTC. This sequence encodes CASSLNFSYEQYF.

The chain employs TRBV18 and TRBJ2-7; maybe TRBD2 (6 bases). The CDR3 spans 16 residues. Germline CDR1 and CDR2: KGHSH and LQKENI. V was trimmed by 0 bases and J by 6 bases, leaving 18 bases between them. The DNA of the CDR3 is TGTGCCAGCTCACCACCGGGCGGTCTAGCGTCGGGCGAGCAGTACTTC. Residues: CASSPPGGLASGEQYF.

The rearrangement links TRBV19 to TRBJ1-2; 7 bases align to TRBD1. The germline CDR1 and CDR2 sequences are LNHDA and SQIVND (reference sequence). This CDR3 is 14 amino acids long. After removal of 3 bases from V and 2 bases from J, the junction contained 3 bases not matched to a gene. CDR3 sequence: CASSILTGNYGYTF. The DNA of the CDR3 is TGTGCCAGTAGTATTTTGACAGGGAACTATGGCTACACCTTC.

V usage is TRBV5-6 and J usage is TRBJ1-1, with a weak D call TRBD1 (5 bases). Trimming pared 0 bases from V and 5 bases from J, leaving 17 bases between. The CDR3 has 16 residues. CDR1 is SGHDT and CDR2 is YYEEEE in the germline V gene. Here the CDR3 reads CASSLGRVDLRTEAFF. In DNA, the CDR3 is TGTGCCAGCAGCTTGGGCAGGGTAGATCTCAGGACTGAAGCTTTCTTT.

J is TRBJ2-3 and V is TRBV5-1; D is possibly TRBD2 (6 bases). Trimming left V 3 bases short and J 4 bases short, with 15 bases between. This CDR3 spans 15 amino acids. Germline lookup yields CDR1 SGHRS and CDR2 YFSETQ. DNA of the CDR3: TGCGCCAGCAGCTCAGAGATACCGGGAGCAGATACGCAGTATTTT. Amino acids: CASSSEIPGADTQYF.

A single count supports this clone. The rearrangement uses TRBV9 and TRBJ2-6; a possible D gene is TRBD2 (5 bases). Trimming removed 0 bases from V and 2 bases from J, with 15 bases in between. The CDR3 is made up of 18 amino acids. Germline V CDR1 and CDR2: SGDLS, YYNGEE. The CDR3, as DNA: TGTGCCAGCAGCGTAGACGGTGGAGGCTCCGCTGGGGCCAACGTCCTGACTTTC. Its protein product is CASSVDGGGSAGANVLTF.

The chain is built from TRBV4-1 and TRBJ1-5; perhaps TRBD1 as D (6 bases). V was pared by 0 bases and J by 5 bases, with 8 bases between. CDR1 and CDR2 (germline): MGHRA, YSYEKL. The CDR3 length is 14 residues. This chain's CDR3 is CASSQDRGDQPQHF. The CDR3 DNA follows: TGCGCCAGCAGCCAAGACAGGGGAGATCAGCCCCAGCATTTT.

A single count supports this clone. The chain carries TRBV9 and TRBJ1-2; D is unresolved. The germline V and J ends were trimmed by 4 bases and 8 bases, with 9 bases remaining between them. Germline-derived CDR1 and CDR2 are SGDLS and YYNGEE. The CDR3 consists of 11 residues. CDR3 sequence: CASSPSRGYTF. Written as DNA, the CDR3 is TGTGCCAGCAGCCCCAGCAGGGGCTACACCTTC.

J is TRBJ1-5 and V is TRBV19; D call uncertain. The CDR3 sequence is 15 residues long. Germline-derived CDR1 and CDR2 are LNHDA and SQIVND (reference sequence). V was clipped by 2 bases and J by 1 base, with 9 bases between them. This chain's CDR3 is CASSIRGASNQPQHF. The CDR3 DNA reads TGTGCCAGTAGTATACGGGGTGCGAGCAATCAGCCCCAGCATTTT.

The chain is built from TRBV10-3 and TRBJ1-5; D is ambiguous. Trimming shortened V by 5 bases and J by 1 base, and 12 bases separated the two germline ends. Germline CDR1 is ENHRY and CDR2 is SYGVKD. The CDR3 is made up of 15 amino acids. DNA for the CDR3: TGTGCCATCAGTCCCGGGAATCGGAGCAATCAGCCCCAGCATTTT. Translated, it gives CAISPGNRSNQPQHF.

The table lists this clone with a count of one. DNA of the CDR3: TGCAGCGTTGATAAGGACGGACTCTCCTACGAGCAGTACTTC. It translates to CSVDKDGLSYEQYF. The rearrangement uses TRBV29-1 and TRBJ2-7; D perhaps matches TRBD2 (5 bases). The CDR3 sequence is 14 residues long. Germline assignment: CDR1 SQVTM and CDR2 ANQGSEA. V was clipped by 3 bases and J by 0 bases, with 12 bases between them.

The chain combines TRBV6-1 with TRBJ1-1; no clear D. Trimming removed 7 bases from V and 7 bases from J, with 10 bases in between. Per the germline V gene, CDR1 is MNHNS and CDR2 is SASEGT. The CDR3 runs 11 residues. For the CDR3, the DNA is TGTGCCAGCAAGGGAGTCGGTGAAGCTTTCTTT. Translating it yields CASKGVGEAFF.

This clone was found once. V usage is TRBV19 and J usage is TRBJ2-7, with 9 bases aligning to TRBD2. V gave up 2 bases and J gave up 3 bases; unmatched junction bases: 5. The CDR3 is 15 amino acids. CDR1 LNHDA and CDR2 SQIVND come from the germline V gene (reference sequence). Written as DNA, the CDR3 is TGTGCCAGTAGTATATCCCTAGCGGGAAACTACGAGCAGTACTTC. Translated, it gives CASSISLAGNYEQYF. The whole variable domain, filled in from reference TRBV19 and TRBJ2-7, reads DGGITQSPKYLFRKEGQNVTLSCEQNLNHDAMYWYRQDPGQGLRLIYYSQIVNDFQKGDIAEGYSVSREKKESFPLTVTSAQKNPTAFYLCASSISLAGNYEQYFGPGTRLTVT.

The rearrangement joins TRBV6-1 to TRBJ2-7; the match to TRBD2 covers 10 bases. Germline V gives CDR1 MNHNS, CDR2 SASEGT. CDR3 length: 13 amino acids. Trimming cost V 8 bases and J 2 bases; bases outside gene matches: 3. The CDR3 region is CASHLAGAYEQYF. DNA of the CDR3: TGTGCCAGCCATCTAGCGGGGGCCTACGAGCAGTACTTC.

V usage is TRBV6-6 and J usage is TRBJ1-2; 8 bases match TRBD1. The length of the CDR3 is 15 residues. The germline CDR1 and CDR2 sequences are MNHNY and SVGAGI (reference sequence). The junction had 10 bases not matched to a gene; V was cut back by 6 bases and J by 4 bases. The CDR3 nucleotides read TGTGCCAGCAGACCGCGACAGGGGTCCCCCTATGGCTACACCTTC. Its translation is CASRPRQGSPYGYTF.

The DNA for the CDR3 is TGTGCCTGGAGTGTAAACAGCCAAGAGACCCAGTACTTC. Its translation: CAWSVNSQETQYF. V usage is TRBV30 and J usage is TRBJ2-5; D not certain. There are 13 residues in the CDR3. V lost 0 bases and J 1 base, leaving 6 bases between the germline ends. CDR1 and CDR2 from the germline V gene are GTSNPN and SVGIG (reference sequence).

The rearrangement uses TRBV5-1 and TRBJ1-2, with 7 bases fitting TRBD1. Germline V lookup: CDR1 SGHRS, CDR2 YFSETQ. V lost 0 bases to trimming and J lost 3 bases; unmatched junction nucleotides: 5. The CDR3 spans 15 residues. In nucleotides, the CDR3 is TGCGCCAGCAGCTTGGCGGGGGACAGAGACTATGGCTACACCTTC. Translating it yields CASSLAGDRDYGYTF. Variable domain in full (rest from reference TRBV5-1 and TRBJ1-2): KAGVTQTPRYLIKTRGQQVTLSCSPISGHRSVSWYQQTPGQGLQFLFEYFSETQRNKGNFPGRFSGRQFSNSRSEMNVSTLELGDSALYLCASSLAGDRDYGYTFGSGTRLTVV.

The chain employs TRBV27 and TRBJ2-7; D is possibly TRBD2 (6 bases). Germline V gene lookup returns CDR1 MNHEY and CDR2 SMNVEV (reference sequence). The CDR3 has 12 amino acids. Trimming cost V 4 bases and J 5 bases, with 9 bases left between them. CDR3 amino acids: CASSSGVDEQYF. The CDR3 DNA sequence: TGTGCCAGCAGTTCGGGGGTGGACGAGCAGTACTTC.

The CDR3 spells CASSQGMWETQYF. CDR3 DNA sequence: TGTGCCAGCAGTCAGGGGATGTGGGAGACCCAGTACTTC. The V and J genes are TRBV28 and TRBJ2-5, with D perhaps TRBD1 (6 bases). Germline CDR1 is MDHEN and CDR2 is SYDVKM. Trimming left V 5 bases short and J 5 bases short, with 12 bases between. This CDR3 comprises 13 residues.

In DNA, the CDR3 is TGTGCCAGCAGCTTAGGGTCTAGAACCTACGAGCAGTACTTC. Amino acid sequence: CASSLGSRTYEQYF. The chain carries TRBV7-8 and TRBJ2-7; no clear D gene. This CDR3 has 14 amino acids. Per germline, CDR1 SGHVS and CDR2 FQNEAQ. Trimming took 1 base from V and 2 from J, leaving 9 bases between them.

V and J are TRBV5-1 and TRBJ1-4; TRBD1 might be the D (6 bases). Per germline, CDR1 SGHRS and CDR2 YFSETQ. Trimming cost V 0 bases and J 0 bases, with 6 bases left between them. CDR3 length equals 15 residues. The CDR3 region is CASSLGDTTNEKLFF. DNA of the CDR3: TGCGCCAGCAGCTTGGGGGACACAACTAATGAAAAACTGTTTTTT.

This chain connects TRBV10-3 to TRBJ2-2; 12 positions match TRBD2. Germline V gene data show CDR1 as ENHRY and CDR2 as SYGVKD. Germline trimming cut 3 bases from V and 4 bases from J; bases unmatched to any gene: 15. There are 20 residues in the CDR3. Here the CDR3 reads CAISDPAPTSGSPGTGELFF. CDR3 DNA sequence: TGTGCCATCAGTGACCCCGCCCCGACTAGCGGGAGTCCCGGCACCGGGGAGCTGTTTTTT.

This chain uses TRBV21-1 with TRBJ1-5. TRBV21-1 is termed a pseudogene. The CDR3 has 17 amino acids. The CDR3: CASSKAGVGSGDQPQHF. For the CDR3, the DNA is TGTGCCAGCAGCAAAGCCGGGGTGGGTTCTGGGGATCAGCCCCAGCATTTT.